This T cell receptor (beta chain) was obtained from a study of T-cell memory formation after mild COVID-19. Study results and limitations: Within pre-infection memory, some responding clones were found, suggesting cross-reactive memory joined. The study found contracting CD4+ clones mainly in CM and EM and contracting CD8+ clones in EMRA. A balance of CD4 and CD8 characterized clones contracting day 15 to 85, whereas later expanders leaned CD4+.

The TCR alpha and TCR beta cDNA libraries, bearing sample barcodes and UMIs, were generated by 5'RACE using constant-segment primers. One entry per CDR3 protein, called by TCRdb with MiXCR from the 5' RACE reads. The sample consists of around 29,000 distinct CDR3 sequences, about 12% of them appearing once. This clonotype has ten or more counts. As yet, its antigen is unknown. This CDR3 is built from 16 residues. Sequenced input: PBMCs or a T cell subset sorted from them (not recorded which). The V call is TRBV21-1, the J call TRBJ2-5; the DNA was not compared with TRBD1, the D call given in the table. TRBV21-1 is reported as a pseudogene. The TCR was taken from an adult woman who had mild COVID-19 (a few samples of this study predate the infection). Cell type and time point are not known. The CDR3 loop reads CASSTPGTGTSETQYF. The CDR3 DNA sequence: TGTGCCAGCAGCACCCCCGGGACAGGGACCTCTGAGACCCAGTACTTC.